One sample yielded the 9 T cell receptor beta chains listed below, sequenced in a study. Using its own MiXCR run on the RT-PCR reads, TCRdb lists one record per CDR3 protein. The data show about 700,000 distinct CDR3 sequences, with more than 13% seen just once and just over 3.5% held by the top ten. The specimen sequenced was memory CD4+ T cells from blood. The receptor set was obtained from a female donor in good health, serving as a healthy control.

This clonotype was counted only a few times. The chain is built from TRBV5-5 and TRBJ1-5; D perhaps matches TRBD1 (6 bases). Between the trimmed V and J ends, which lost 3 bases and 7 bases, there was a span of 17 bases. This CDR3 region has 15 residues. Germline-derived CDR1 and CDR2 are SGHKS and YYEKEE (reference sequence). The CDR3 protein is CASSWEQGRGQPQHF. CDR3 coding DNA: TGTGCCAGCAGCTGGGAACAGGGAAGGGGACAGCCCCAGCATTTT.

Many counts were recorded for this clonotype. The genes are TRBV12-3 or TRBV12-4 and TRBJ1-2; no clear D. The ends were cut back, 3 bases at V and 1 base at J, with 12 bases in the middle. The CDR3 is made up of 15 amino acids. CDR3 sequence reads: CASSFDPAINYGYTF. The CDR3 bases are TGTGCCAGCAGTTTTGACCCGGCTATTAACTATGGCTACACCTTC.

To note about this clonotype: One base away lies a much larger clone, so this may be a sequencing read error. The chain uses TRBV7-2 and TRBJ2-1; 15 positions match TRBD2. The germline gives CDR1 SGHTA, CDR2 FQGNSA. This CDR3 spans 14 amino acids. V lost 8 bases and J lost 9; bases outside the gene matches: 5. This chain's CDR3 is CASGLAGGTGEQFF. DNA of the CDR3: TGTGCCAGCGGACTAGCGGGAGGGACAGGTGAGCAGTTCTTC.

V gene TRBV6-5 combines with J gene TRBJ2-2; TRBD2 matches 13 bases. Losses at the gene ends were 7 bases for V and 3 bases for J; bases not matched to a gene: 5. The CDR3 covers 16 residues. Per germline, CDR1 MNHEY and CDR2 SVGAGI. The CDR3 is CASTTSGRGYTGELFF. CDR3 in DNA: TGTGCCAGCACAACTAGCGGGAGGGGCTACACCGGGGAGCTGTTTTTT.

V and J are TRBV6-5 and TRBJ2-7, with a possible D match to TRBD2 (5 bases). Germline-derived CDR1 and CDR2 are MNHEY and SVGAGI. Trimming stripped 6 bases from V and 3 bases from J, with 18 bases between. The CDR3 sequence is 15 residues long. The CDR3 reads CASRKKSEGNYEQYF. The CDR3 bases are TGTGCCAGCAGGAAAAAAAGCGAGGGCAACTACGAGCAGTACTTC.

This clonotype was seen at least ten times. This chain joins TRBV7-6 and TRBJ2-7, with a possible D match to TRBD2 (5 bases). Trimming pared 5 bases from V and 5 bases from J, leaving 13 bases between. The germline CDR1 and CDR2 sequences are SGHVS and FNYEAQ. The CDR3 runs 13 residues. DNA for the CDR3: TGTGCCAGCAGCGTACGCATTAGCGACGAGCAGTACTTC. Its translation is CASSVRISDEQYF.

This chain connects TRBV20-1 to TRBJ1-4, with 10 bases aligning to TRBD1. With V trimmed by 5 bases and J by 4 bases, 10 bases remained unmatched. The CDR3 is made up of 16 amino acids. Per germline, CDR1 DFQATT and CDR2 SNEGSKA (reference sequence). The CDR3 DNA follows: TGCAGTGCTTGCCGGGACAGGGGCTTCATTAATGAAAAACTGTTTTTT. Translating it yields CSACRDRGFINEKLFF.

The gene calls are TRBV12-3 or TRBV12-4 and TRBJ2-1; D ambiguous. The CDR3 has 15 amino acids. Trimming shortened V by 5 bases and J by 4 bases, and 15 bases separated the two germline ends. The CDR3 nucleotides read TGTGCCAGCAGTCTCCTGGACGGGCTGTACAATGAGCAGTTCTTC. It is translated as CASSLLDGLYNEQFF.

This clonotype was seen once. The chain recombines TRBV24-1 with TRBJ2-5; D could derive from TRBD1 or TRBD2 (6 bases each). Germline values: CDR1 KGHDR, CDR2 SFDVKD. The CDR3 contains 16 residues. Trimming removed 4 bases at V and 5 bases at J, with 19 bases between. CDR3 nucleotides: TGTGCCACCAGTGAGACAGGAGGGACAAGGTGGGAGACCCAGTACTTC. Protein sequence: CATSETGGTRWETQYF.